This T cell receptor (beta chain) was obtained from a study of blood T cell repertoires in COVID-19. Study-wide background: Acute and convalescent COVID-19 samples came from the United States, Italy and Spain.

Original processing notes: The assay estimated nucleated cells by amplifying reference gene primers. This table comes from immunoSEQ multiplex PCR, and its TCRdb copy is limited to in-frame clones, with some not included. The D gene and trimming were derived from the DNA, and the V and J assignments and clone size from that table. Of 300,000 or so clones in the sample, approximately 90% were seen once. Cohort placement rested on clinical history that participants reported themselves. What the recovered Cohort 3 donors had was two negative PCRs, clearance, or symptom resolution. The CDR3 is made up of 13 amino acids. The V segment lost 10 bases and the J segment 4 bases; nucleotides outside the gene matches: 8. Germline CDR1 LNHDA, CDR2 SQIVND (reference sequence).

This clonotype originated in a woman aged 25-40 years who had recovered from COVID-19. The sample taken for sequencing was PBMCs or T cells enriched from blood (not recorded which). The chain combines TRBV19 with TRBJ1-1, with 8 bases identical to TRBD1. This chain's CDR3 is CATSDRVSTEAFF. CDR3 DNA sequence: TGTGCCACCTCGGACAGGGTGTCCACTGAAGCTTTCTTT.